This T cell receptor (beta chain) was retrieved from a study of immune evolution from preneoplasia to lung adenocarcinoma. Turning to this clone: Its matching antigen is unknown.

Study results and limitations: Clonality was highest in normal lung, lower in later-stage lesions apparently. Top clone share appeared to fall from AAH through AIS, MIA, adenocarcinoma.

Libraries were prepared by immunoSEQ multiplex PCR; TCRdb keeps only in-frame clonotypes and omits some of them. The sample yields 4,000 to 5,000 clones, 65% to 90% seen once. Patients had resection in Japan or China between about 2014 and 2018. Each case's diagnosis was confirmed by two pathologists on H&E. What was sequenced was FFPE adjacent normal lung tissue. This clonotype was obtained from an older donor with lung adenocarcinoma.

The CDR3 DNA is TGTGCCAGCAGTCAGGGGCATGGTAATGAAAAACTGTTTTTT. This sequence encodes CASSQGHGNEKLFF. The chain links TRBV6-1 to TRBJ1-4; D perhaps matches TRBD1 (6 bases). V was shortened by 5 bases and J by 4 bases, with 11 bases between the two germline ends. Germline V gives CDR1 MNHNS, CDR2 SASEGT. CDR3 length: 14 amino acids.